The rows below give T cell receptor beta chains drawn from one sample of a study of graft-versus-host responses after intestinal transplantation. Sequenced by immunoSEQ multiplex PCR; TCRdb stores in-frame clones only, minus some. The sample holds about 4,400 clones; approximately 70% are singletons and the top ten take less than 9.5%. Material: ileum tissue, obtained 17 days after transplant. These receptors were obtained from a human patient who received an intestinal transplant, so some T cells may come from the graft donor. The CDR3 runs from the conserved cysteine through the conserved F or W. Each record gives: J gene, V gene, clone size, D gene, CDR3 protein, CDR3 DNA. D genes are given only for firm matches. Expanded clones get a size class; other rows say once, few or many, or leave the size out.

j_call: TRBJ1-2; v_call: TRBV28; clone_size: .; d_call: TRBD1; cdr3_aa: CASSLTTERQGKSNYGYTF; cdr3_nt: TGTGCCAGCAGTTTAACGACAGAGAGACAGGGGAAGTCCAACTATGGCTACACCTTC
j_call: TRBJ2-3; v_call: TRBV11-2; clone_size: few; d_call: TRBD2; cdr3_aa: CASSWTSADTQYF; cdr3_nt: TGTGCCAGCAGCTGGACTAGCGCAGATACGCAGTATTTT
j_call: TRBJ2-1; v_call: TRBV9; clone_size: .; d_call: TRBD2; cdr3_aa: CASSISGGAYNEQFF; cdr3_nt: TGTGCCAGCAGCATTAGCGGGGGGGCCTACAATGAGCAGTTCTTC
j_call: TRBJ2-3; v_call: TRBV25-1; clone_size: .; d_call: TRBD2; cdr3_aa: CASSELSGGYTDTQYF; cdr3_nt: TGTGCCAGCAGTGAACTTAGCGGGGGATACACAGATACGCAGTATTTT
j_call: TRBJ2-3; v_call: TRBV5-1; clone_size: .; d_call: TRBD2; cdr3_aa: CASSLVEISGGADTQYF; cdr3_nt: TGCGCCAGCAGCTTGGTGGAGATTAGCGGGGGAGCAGATACGCAGTATTTT
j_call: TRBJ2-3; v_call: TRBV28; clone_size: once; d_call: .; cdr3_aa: CASTVSSTDTQYF; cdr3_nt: TGTGCCAGCACAGTCTCCAGTACAGATACGCAGTATTTT
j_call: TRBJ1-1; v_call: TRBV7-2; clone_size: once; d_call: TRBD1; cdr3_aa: CASSMGQGFNTEAFF; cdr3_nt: TGTGCCAGCAGCATGGGACAGGGGTTCAACACTGAAGCTTTCTTT
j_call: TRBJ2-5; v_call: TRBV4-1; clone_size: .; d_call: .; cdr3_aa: CASSKGWGQETQYF; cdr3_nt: TGCGCCAGCAGCAAGGGGTGGGGCCAAGAGACCCAGTACTTC
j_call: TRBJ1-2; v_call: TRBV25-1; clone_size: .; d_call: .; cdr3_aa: CASSEAQVPYGYTF; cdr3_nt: TGTGCCAGCAGTGAGGCTCAGGTTCCCTATGGCTACACCTTC
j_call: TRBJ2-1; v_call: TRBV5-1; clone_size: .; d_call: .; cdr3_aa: CASTILGSSSGNEQFF; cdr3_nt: TGCGCCAGCACCATCTTGGGGTCTAGCTCGGGTAATGAGCAGTTCTTC
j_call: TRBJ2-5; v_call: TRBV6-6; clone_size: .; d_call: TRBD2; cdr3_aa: CASSYSRLAGEETQYF; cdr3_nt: TGTGCCAGCAGTTACTCGAGACTAGCGGGGGAAGAGACCCAGTACTTC
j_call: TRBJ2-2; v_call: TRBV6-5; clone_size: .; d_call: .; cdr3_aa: CASSYRGRVGELFF; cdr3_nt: TGTGCCAGCAGTTACAGGGGGAGGGTCGGGGAGCTGTTTTTT
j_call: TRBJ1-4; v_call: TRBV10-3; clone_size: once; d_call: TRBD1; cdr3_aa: CAISEALTGLVEKLFF; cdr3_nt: TGTGCCATCAGTGAGGCTTTGACAGGGCTTGTTGAAAAACTGTTTTTT
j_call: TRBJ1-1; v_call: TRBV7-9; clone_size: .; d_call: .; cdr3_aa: CASSLFTDTEAFF; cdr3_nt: TGTGCCAGCAGCTTATTTACGGACACTGAAGCTTTCTTT
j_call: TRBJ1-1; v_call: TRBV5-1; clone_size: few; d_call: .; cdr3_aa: CASSSTPGVGTEAFF; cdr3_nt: TGCGCCAGCAGCTCCACACCAGGGGTGGGCACTGAAGCTTTCTTT
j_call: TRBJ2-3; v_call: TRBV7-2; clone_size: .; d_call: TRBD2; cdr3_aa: CASSLVGAGVAYF; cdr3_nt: TGTGCCAGCAGCTTAGTTGGGGCGGGGGTCGCGTATTTT
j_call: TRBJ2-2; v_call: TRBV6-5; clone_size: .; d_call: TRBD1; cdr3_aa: CASGKGQGTGELFF; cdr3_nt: TGTGCCAGCGGAAAGGGACAGGGGACCGGGGAGCTGTTTTTT
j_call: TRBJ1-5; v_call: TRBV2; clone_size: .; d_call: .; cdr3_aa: CASSAGINQPQHF; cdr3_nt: TGTGCCAGCAGTGCAGGGATCAATCAGCCCCAGCATTTT
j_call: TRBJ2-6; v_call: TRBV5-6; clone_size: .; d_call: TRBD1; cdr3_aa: CASRPTGSGANVLTF; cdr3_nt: TGTGCCAGCAGACCGACAGGGTCTGGGGCCAACGTCCTGACTTTC
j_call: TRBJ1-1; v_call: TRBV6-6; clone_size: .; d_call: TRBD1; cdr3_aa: CASSYRADRGDTEAFF; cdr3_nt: TGTGCCAGCAGTTACAGGGCAGACAGGGGTGACACTGAAGCTTTCTTT
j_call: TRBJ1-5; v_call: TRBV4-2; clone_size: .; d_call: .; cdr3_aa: CASSQGTDSNQPQHF; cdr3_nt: TGTGCCAGCAGCCAAGGGACAGATAGCAATCAGCCCCAGCATTTT
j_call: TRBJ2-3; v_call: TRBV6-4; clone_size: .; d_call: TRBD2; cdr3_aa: CASSDSAGGPTDTQYF; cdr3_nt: TGTGCCAGCAGTGACTCAGCGGGGGGGCCGACAGATACGCAGTATTTT
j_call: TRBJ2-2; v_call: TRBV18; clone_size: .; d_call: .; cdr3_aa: CASSGQTNTGELFF; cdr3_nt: TGTGCCAGCTCAGGACAGACGAACACCGGGGAGCTGTTTTTT
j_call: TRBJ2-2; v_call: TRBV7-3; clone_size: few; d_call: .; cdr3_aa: CASSLSRNTGELFF; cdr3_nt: TGTGCCAGCAGCTTAAGTAGGAACACCGGGGAGCTGTTTTTT
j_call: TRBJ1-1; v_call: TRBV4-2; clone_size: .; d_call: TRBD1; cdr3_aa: CASNLGGVNTEAFF; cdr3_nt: TGTGCCAGCAACCTAGGGGGCGTGAACACTGAAGCTTTCTTT
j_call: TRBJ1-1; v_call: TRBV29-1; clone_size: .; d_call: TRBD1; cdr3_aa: CSVVILGQGTEAFF; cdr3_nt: TGCAGCGTTGTGATACTAGGACAGGGAACTGAAGCTTTCTTT
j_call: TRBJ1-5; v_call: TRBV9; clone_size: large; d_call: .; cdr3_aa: CASSVAGGDNQPQHF; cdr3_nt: TGTGCCAGCAGCGTAGCAGGCGGGGACAATCAGCCCCAGCATTTT
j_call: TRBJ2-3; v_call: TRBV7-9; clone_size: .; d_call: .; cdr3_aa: CASSHYSTDTQYF; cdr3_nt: TGTGCCAGCAGCCACTACAGCACAGATACGCAGTATTTT
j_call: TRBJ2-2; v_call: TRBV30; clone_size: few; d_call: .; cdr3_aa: CAWTPRDTGELFF; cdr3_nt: TGTGCCTGGACCCCGCGAGACACCGGGGAGCTGTTTTTT